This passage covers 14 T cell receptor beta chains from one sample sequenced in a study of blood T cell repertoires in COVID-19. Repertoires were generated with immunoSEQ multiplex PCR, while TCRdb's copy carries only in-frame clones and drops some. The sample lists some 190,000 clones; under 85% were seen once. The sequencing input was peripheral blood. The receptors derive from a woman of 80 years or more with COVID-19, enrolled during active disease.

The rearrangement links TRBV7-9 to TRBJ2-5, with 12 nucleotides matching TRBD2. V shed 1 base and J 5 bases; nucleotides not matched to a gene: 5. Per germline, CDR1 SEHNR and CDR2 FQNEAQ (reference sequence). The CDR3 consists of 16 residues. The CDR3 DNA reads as TGTGCCAGCAGCTTAGGACTAGCGGGAGTCGGTGAGACCCAGTACTTC. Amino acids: CASSLGLAGVGETQYF.

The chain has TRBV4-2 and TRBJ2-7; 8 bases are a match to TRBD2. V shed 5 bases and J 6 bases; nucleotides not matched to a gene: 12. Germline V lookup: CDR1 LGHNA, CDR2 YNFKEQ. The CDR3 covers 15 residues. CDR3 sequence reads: CASSSAREGRGEQYF. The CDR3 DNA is TGTGCCAGCAGCTCAGCACGGGAGGGCCGCGGCGAGCAGTACTTC.

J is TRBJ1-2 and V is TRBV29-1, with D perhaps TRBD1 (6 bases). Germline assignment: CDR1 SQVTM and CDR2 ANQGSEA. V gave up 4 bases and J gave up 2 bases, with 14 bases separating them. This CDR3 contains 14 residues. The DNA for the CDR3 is TGCAGCGTTGGGGGGCCGGGAGGGAACTATGGCTACACCTTC. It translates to CSVGGPGGNYGYTF.

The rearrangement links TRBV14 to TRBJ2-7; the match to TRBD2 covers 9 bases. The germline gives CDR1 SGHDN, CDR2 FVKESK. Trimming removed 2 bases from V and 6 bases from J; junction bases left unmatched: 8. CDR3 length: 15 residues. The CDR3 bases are TGTGCCAGCAGCCAATTTCGGACTAGCGAGCCCGAGCAGTACTTC. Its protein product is CASSQFRTSEPEQYF.

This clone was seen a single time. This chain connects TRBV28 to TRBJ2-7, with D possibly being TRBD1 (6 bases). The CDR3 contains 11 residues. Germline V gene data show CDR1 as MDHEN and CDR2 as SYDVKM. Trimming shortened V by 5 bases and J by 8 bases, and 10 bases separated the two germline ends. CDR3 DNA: TGTGCCAGCAGTACCACAGGGAAGCAGTACTTC. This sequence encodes CASSTTGKQYF.

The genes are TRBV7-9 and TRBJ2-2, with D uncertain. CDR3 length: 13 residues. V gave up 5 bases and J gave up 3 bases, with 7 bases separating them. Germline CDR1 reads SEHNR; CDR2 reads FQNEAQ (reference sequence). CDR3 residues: CASSPVHTGELFF. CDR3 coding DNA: TGTGCCAGCAGCCCCGTCCACACCGGGGAGCTGTTTTTT.

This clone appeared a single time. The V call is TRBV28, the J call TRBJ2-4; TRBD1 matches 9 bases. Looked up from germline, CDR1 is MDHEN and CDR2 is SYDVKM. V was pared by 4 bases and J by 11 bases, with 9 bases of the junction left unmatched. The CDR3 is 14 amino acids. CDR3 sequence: CASSSPPQGAVQYF. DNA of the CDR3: TGTGCCAGCAGTTCACCCCCACAGGGGGCTGTTCAGTACTTC.

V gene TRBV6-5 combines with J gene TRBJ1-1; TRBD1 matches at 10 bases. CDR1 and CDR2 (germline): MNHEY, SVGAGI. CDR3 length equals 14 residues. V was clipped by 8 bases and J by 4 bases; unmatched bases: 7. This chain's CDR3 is CASRLRTGGTEAFF. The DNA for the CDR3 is TGTGCCAGCCGTCTCCGGACAGGGGGCACTGAAGCTTTCTTT.

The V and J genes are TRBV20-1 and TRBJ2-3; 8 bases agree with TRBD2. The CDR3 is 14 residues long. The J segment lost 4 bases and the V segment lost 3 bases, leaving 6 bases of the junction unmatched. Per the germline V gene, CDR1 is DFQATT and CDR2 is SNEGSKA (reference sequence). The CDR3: CSASWRGAADTQYF. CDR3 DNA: TGCAGTGCTAGTTGGCGGGGGGCGGCAGATACGCAGTATTTT.

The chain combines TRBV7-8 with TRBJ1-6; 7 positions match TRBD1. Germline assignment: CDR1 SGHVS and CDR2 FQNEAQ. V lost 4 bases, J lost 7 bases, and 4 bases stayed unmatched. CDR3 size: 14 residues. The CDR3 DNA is TGTGCCAGCAGCTCGACAGGGAACAATTCACCCCTCCACTTT. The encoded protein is CASSSTGNNSPLHF.

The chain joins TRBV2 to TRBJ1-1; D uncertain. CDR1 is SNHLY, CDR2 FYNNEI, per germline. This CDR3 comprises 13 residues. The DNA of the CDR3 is TGTGCTACCAAACAGCGGATTTACACTGAAGCTTTCTTT. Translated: CATKQRIYTEAFF.

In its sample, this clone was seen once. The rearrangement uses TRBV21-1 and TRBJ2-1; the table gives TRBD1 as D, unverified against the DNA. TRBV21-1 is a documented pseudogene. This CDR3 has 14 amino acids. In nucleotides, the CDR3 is TGTGCCAGCAGCGCTGGGACAGGGAAGAATGAGCAGTTCTTC. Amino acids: CASSAGTGKNEQFF.

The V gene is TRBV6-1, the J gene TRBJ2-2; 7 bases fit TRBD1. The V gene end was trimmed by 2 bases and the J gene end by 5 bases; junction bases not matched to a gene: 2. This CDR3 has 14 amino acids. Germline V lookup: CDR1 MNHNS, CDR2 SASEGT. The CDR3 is CASSEQGVTGELFF. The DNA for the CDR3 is TGTGCCAGCAGTGAACAGGGGGTAACCGGGGAGCTGTTTTTT.

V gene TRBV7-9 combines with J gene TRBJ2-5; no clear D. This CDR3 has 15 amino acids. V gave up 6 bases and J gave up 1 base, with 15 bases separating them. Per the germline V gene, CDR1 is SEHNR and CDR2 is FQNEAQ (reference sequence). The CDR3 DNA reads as TGTGCCAGCAGTCGCAGACTGACGGCCCAAGAGACCCAGTACTTC. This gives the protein CASSRRLTAQETQYF.